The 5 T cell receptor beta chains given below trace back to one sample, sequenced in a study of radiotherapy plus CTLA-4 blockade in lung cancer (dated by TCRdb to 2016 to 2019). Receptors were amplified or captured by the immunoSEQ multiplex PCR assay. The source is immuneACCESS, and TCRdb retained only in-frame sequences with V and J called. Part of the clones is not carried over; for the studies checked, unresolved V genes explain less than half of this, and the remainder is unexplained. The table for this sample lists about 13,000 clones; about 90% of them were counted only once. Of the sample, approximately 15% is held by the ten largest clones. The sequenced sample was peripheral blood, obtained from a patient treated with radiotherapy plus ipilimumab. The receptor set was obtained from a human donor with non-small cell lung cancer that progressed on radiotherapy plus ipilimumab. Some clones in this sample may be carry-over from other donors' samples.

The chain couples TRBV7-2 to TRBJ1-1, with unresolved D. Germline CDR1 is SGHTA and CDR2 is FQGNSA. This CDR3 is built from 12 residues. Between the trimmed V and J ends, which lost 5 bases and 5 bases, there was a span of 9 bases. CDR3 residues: CASSLTGTEAFF. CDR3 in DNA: TGTGCCAGCAGCCTCACGGGGACTGAAGCTTTCTTT.

The CDR3 reads CASAAGIDGELFF. In DNA, the CDR3 is TGTGCCAGCGCCGCAGGGATTGACGGGGAGCTGTTTTTT. The gene calls are TRBV2 and TRBJ2-2, with D possibly matching TRBD1 (5 bases). Between the trimmed V and J ends, which lost 8 bases and 7 bases, there was a span of 14 bases. This CDR3 has 13 amino acids. In germline, CDR1 is SNHLY, CDR2 FYNNEI.

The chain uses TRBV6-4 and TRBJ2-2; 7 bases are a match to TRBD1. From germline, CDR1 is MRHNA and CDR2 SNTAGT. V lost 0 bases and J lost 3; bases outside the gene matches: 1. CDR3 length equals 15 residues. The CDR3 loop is CASSDSTGYTGELFF. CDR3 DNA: TGTGCCAGCAGTGACTCGACAGGGTACACCGGGGAGCTGTTTTTT.

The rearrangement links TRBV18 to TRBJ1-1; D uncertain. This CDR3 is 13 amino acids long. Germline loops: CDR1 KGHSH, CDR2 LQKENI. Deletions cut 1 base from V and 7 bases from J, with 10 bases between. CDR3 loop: CASSPQVHSEAFF. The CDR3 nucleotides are TGTGCCAGCTCACCACAGGTTCACAGTGAAGCTTTCTTT.

CDR3 in DNA: TGCGCCAGCAGTTCCGACAGTAAGGGCACCGGGGAGCTGTTTTTT. Protein product: CASSSDSKGTGELFF. This chain links TRBV5-1 with TRBJ2-2, with D possibly being TRBD1 (5 bases). Germline assignment: CDR1 SGHRS and CDR2 YFSETQ. Trimming took 5 bases from V and 4 from J, leaving 15 bases between them. The CDR3 length is 15 residues.